This entry lists 15 T cell receptor beta chains sequenced from one sample in a study of Graves' ophthalmopathy and Graves' hyperthyroidism. TCR beta CDR3 regions were amplified from RNA transcripts. HTBI primers were employed in first-round RT-PCR, then a second-round multiplex PCR followed. TCRdb independently ran MiXCR on the multiplex PCR reads; one entry per CDR3 protein. Counted here are a few hundred thousand distinct CDR3 sequences, approximately 18% occurring once; the ten biggest clones make up 2% to 3%. Sequenced input: peripheral blood. The origin of the receptors is an adult woman with stable Graves' hyperthyroidism.

This clonotype has a count of ten or more. The chain recombines TRBV12-3 or TRBV12-4 with TRBJ2-7; 8 nucleotides match TRBD1. The CDR3 is 14 amino acids. With V trimmed by 3 bases and J by 5 bases, 6 bases remained unmatched. CDR3 sequence reads: CASSFRQGADEQYF. The CDR3 nucleotides are TGTGCCAGCAGTTTTAGGCAGGGGGCTGACGAGCAGTACTTC.

This clonotype was picked up many times. The chain links TRBV7-2 to TRBJ2-7; D not resolved. The length of the CDR3 is 11 residues. Germline V CDR1 and CDR2: SGHTA, FQGNSA. V dropped 6 bases and J dropped 7 bases, with 10 bases sitting between them. The CDR3 reads CASRHGGEQYF. For the CDR3, the DNA is TGTGCCAGCAGACATGGCGGAGAGCAGTACTTC.

This clonotype occurred a few times. The chain carries TRBV7-2 and TRBJ1-1; TRBD1 matches 10 bases. This CDR3 region has 16 residues. With 2 bases clipped from V and 4 bases from J, the junction kept 7 bases outside the gene matches. CDR1 and CDR2 from the germline V gene are SGHTA and FQGNSA. CDR3 in amino acids: CASSLTPGTGVTEAFF. The DNA of the CDR3 is TGTGCCAGCAGCTTAACGCCCGGGACAGGGGTCACTGAAGCTTTCTTT.

This clonotype showed up many times. The chain recombines TRBV6-1 with TRBJ2-4; D is possibly TRBD2 (6 bases). The germline CDR1 and CDR2 sequences are MNHNS and SASEGT. This CDR3 has 15 amino acids. V lost 5 bases, J lost 7 bases, and 18 bases lay in between. In DNA form, the CDR3 reads TGTGCCAGCAGTACCGGACGGGAGCGGTGGAACATTCAGTACTTC. It yields the protein CASSTGRERWNIQYF.

This clonotype was seen ten or more times. V gene TRBV3-1 combines with J gene TRBJ2-2; the D gene is possibly TRBD2 (6 bases). Per the germline V gene, CDR1 is LGHDT and CDR2 is YNNKEL (reference sequence). CDR3 length: 14 residues. V was cut by 2 bases and J by 6 bases, with 10 bases left in between. The CDR3 here is CASSQLASSGELFF. In DNA form, the CDR3 reads TGTGCCAGCAGCCAACTAGCGTCGTCCGGGGAGCTGTTTTTT.

With regard to this clonotype: A single base separates this from a much larger clone, so it may be a read error. The V gene is TRBV30, the J gene TRBJ1-1; the D gene is possibly TRBD1 (5 bases). The CDR3 loop spans 10 amino acids. Germline assignment: CDR1 GTSNPN and CDR2 SVGIG (reference sequence). Between the trimmed V and J ends, which lost 5 bases and 5 bases, there was a span of 6 bases. CDR3 sequence (DNA): TGTGCCTGGGGGGGGACTGAAGCTTTCTTT. Its protein product is CAWGGTEAFF.

This clonotype was seen only once. The chain links TRBV11-2 to TRBJ2-7; D unclear. In germline, CDR1 is SGHAT, CDR2 FQNNGV. The CDR3 is made up of 12 amino acids. Trimming took 0 bases from V and 5 from J, leaving 5 bases between them. The CDR3 here is CASSLESNEQYF. In DNA, the CDR3 is TGTGCCAGCAGCTTAGAAAGCAACGAGCAGTACTTC.

On this clonotype: At one boundary the junction diverges from the germline segment, which might be a read error. This chain links TRBV20-1 with TRBJ1-1; D might be TRBD1 (6 bases). This CDR3 contains 13 residues. The germline V gene encodes CDR1 DFQATT and CDR2 SNEGSKA (reference sequence). This CDR3 is CSAPTGGCTDAFF. CDR3 DNA sequence: TGCAGTGCCCCGACAGGTGGCTGCACTGACGCTTTCTTT.

The gene calls are TRBV28 and TRBJ2-1; D possibly uses TRBD1 or TRBD2 (5 bases each). The V and J ends lost 6 bases and 0 bases respectively, with 24 bases between them. Germline loops: CDR1 MDHEN, CDR2 SYDVKM. The CDR3 extends over 19 amino acids. The CDR3 bases are TGTGCCAGCAGCCACGTGTTCCGGGACCGCAAAAGCTCCTACAATGAGCAGTTCTTC. It translates to CASSHVFRDRKSSYNEQFF.

V and J are TRBV6-2 or TRBV6-3 and TRBJ2-7; tentatively, D is TRBD1 or TRBD2 (5 bases each). There are 16 residues in the CDR3. V was shortened by 0 bases and J by 0 bases, with 12 bases between the two germline ends. Per germline, CDR1 MNHEY and CDR2 SVGEGT. CDR3 sequence reads: CASSYSSGRDSYEQYV. CDR3 bases: TGTGCCAGCAGTTACTCCTCGGGACGGGACTCCTACGAGCAGTACGTC.

The gene calls are TRBV12-3 or TRBV12-4 and TRBJ2-7; D is ambiguous. Trimming cost V 3 bases and J 9 bases, with 3 bases left between them. CDR3 length: 9 amino acids. The CDR3: CASSLGQYF. The DNA for the CDR3 is TGTGCCAGCAGTTTGGGGCAGTACTTC.

This clonotype has a count of ten or more. The chain is built from TRBV6-5 and TRBJ1-1; D possibly corresponds to TRBD1 (5 bases). This CDR3 comprises 15 residues. The V gene's germline CDR1 is MNHEY and CDR2 SVGAGI. V lost 0 bases and J 4 bases, leaving 12 bases between the germline ends. This CDR3 reads CASSYSIGGSTEAFF. The CDR3 DNA is TGTGCCAGCAGTTACTCGATCGGGGGATCCACTGAAGCTTTCTTT.

In this sample, this clonotype turned up many times. V usage is TRBV12-3 or TRBV12-4 and J usage is TRBJ2-7, with D perhaps given as TRBD1 or TRBD2 (6 bases each). Trimming stripped 2 bases from V and 3 bases from J, with 11 bases between. This CDR3 has 14 amino acids. CDR3 coding DNA: TGTGCCAGCAGTTTATTCGGGGGCTTCTACGAGCAGTACTTC. The encoded protein is CASSLFGGFYEQYF.

This clonotype was observed many times. This sequence joins TRBV12-3 or TRBV12-4 and TRBJ2-5; the match to TRBD1 covers 9 bases. The ends lost 6 bases at V and 4 bases at J; junction bases unmatched: 12. The CDR3 is 16 amino acids. The DNA of the CDR3 is TGTGCCAGCAGGTCCAAGGGACAGGGAACAGGAGAGACCCAGTACTTC. Translated: CASRSKGQGTGETQYF.

The chain is built from TRBV9 and TRBJ2-6; D might be TRBD2 (7 bases). V was clipped by 0 bases and J by 2 bases, with 12 bases between them. The CDR3 runs 17 residues. Germline values: CDR1 SGDLS, CDR2 YYNGEE. The CDR3 spells CASSVGRGGTGANVLTF. The CDR3 DNA reads as TGTGCCAGCAGCGTAGGAAGGGGGGGAACTGGGGCCAACGTCCTGACTTTC.